This T cell receptor (beta chain) was documented in a study of blood T cell repertoires in COVID-19. The V gene lost 1 base and the J gene lost 5 bases, with 5 bases spanning the gap. Germline assignment: CDR1 LGHNA and CDR2 YSLEER. The CDR3 has 12 amino acids. How the authors handled the data: Using reference gene primer amplification, nucleated cell counts were estimated. Clones were read by immunoSEQ multiplex PCR, and TCRdb kept only the in-frame ones, dropping some. V and J calls and clone size are those listed in that table; D and trimming were worked out from the DNA. The sample contains more than 150,000 clones, roughly 76% of which appear only once.

This chain joins TRBV4-3 and TRBJ1-2; the D is unclear. The receptor's source is a woman of 80 years or more with COVID-19, enrolled during active disease. Source material: peripheral blood. CDR3 amino acids: CASSQVPYGYTF. Here the CDR3 DNA reads TGCGCCAGCAGCCAAGTCCCATATGGCTACACCTTC.